This record concerns one T cell receptor (beta chain) sequence. No antigen is known for it. The source of the sample is a study of cytomegalovirus exposure and HLA in healthy donors. Notes on the study in general: With later analysis, a missense DCLRE1C variant became linked to TCR beta V- and J-gene trimming. TCR beta sequences reportedly predicted most subjects' HLA-A and HLA-B alleles accurately.

Germline-derived CDR1 and CDR2 are SGHVS and FNYEAQ. The CDR3 spans 13 residues. Trimming took 4 bases from V and 2 from J, leaving 8 bases between them. This PCR relied on a set of 60 Vbeta primers and 13 Jbeta primers. Method: immunoSEQ multiplex PCR; TCRdb's copy keeps in-frame clones and lacks some. The sample carries 150,000 or so clones, about 77% recorded once. The genes are TRBV7-6 and TRBJ1-1; D perhaps matches TRBD1 (6 bases). Sequenced sample: PBMCs. This sequence was found in a man younger than 35 in good health and CMV-seropositive. The CDR3 coding sequence is TGTGCCAGCAGCTCGGACAGAAACACTGAAGCTTTCTTT. Its protein product is CASSSDRNTEAFF.